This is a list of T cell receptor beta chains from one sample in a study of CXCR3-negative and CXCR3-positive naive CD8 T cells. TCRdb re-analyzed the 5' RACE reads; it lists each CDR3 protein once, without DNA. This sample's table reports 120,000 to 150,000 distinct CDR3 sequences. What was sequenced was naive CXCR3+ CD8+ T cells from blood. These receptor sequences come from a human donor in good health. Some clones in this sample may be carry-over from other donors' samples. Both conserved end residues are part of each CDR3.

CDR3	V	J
CSASGTVNTEAFF	TRBV20-1	TRBJ1-1
CASSISQGSYEQYF	TRBV19	TRBJ2-7
CASSQDRALSYEQYF	TRBV4-1	TRBJ2-7
CASSHSQETQYF	TRBV21-1	TRBJ2-5
CSARQLAGGPGETQYF	TRBV20-1	TRBJ2-5
CASSLTPNEKLFF	TRBV12-3/TRBV12-4	TRBJ1-4
CASSTPWSSYNEQFF	TRBV7-2	TRBJ2-1
CSVAGLVDTGELFF	TRBV29-1	TRBJ2-2
CASSLWPSGRQETQYF	TRBV5-6	TRBJ2-5
CASSFVIQDTQYF	TRBV11-3	TRBJ2-3
CASSASGGMAYEQYF	TRBV7-8	TRBJ2-7
CSVAGGQGGSDTQYF	TRBV29-1	TRBJ2-3
CASSPSGYTGELFF	TRBV13	TRBJ2-2
CSVGQGTGANVLTF	TRBV29-1	TRBJ2-6
CASSQDGRLDTEAFF	TRBV4-3	TRBJ1-1
CASSQTSGRVEQYF	TRBV7-9	TRBJ2-7
CASSSLGTDYTEAFF	TRBV7-2	TRBJ1-1
CSARDRGGTYEQYF	TRBV20-1	TRBJ2-7
CSVILNYNEQFF	TRBV29-1	TRBJ2-1
CASSKAGRDCPYEQYF	TRBV21-1	TRBJ2-7
CASKATGGSYNEQFF	TRBV7-6	TRBJ2-1
CASSLGLSVDTQYF	TRBV7-8	TRBJ2-3
CSARDPGTSGNTDTQYF	TRBV20-1	TRBJ2-3
CPSSLETDYEQYF	TRBV11-2	TRBJ2-7
CASSPPGQGENIQYF	TRBV18	TRBJ2-4
CASSAAIRYEQYF	TRBV6-6	TRBJ2-7
CASSQDGRDPYNEQFF	TRBV3-1	TRBJ2-1
CSVGREGLYGYTF	TRBV29-1	TRBJ1-2
CSAAPGQVSYGYTF	TRBV20-1	TRBJ1-2
CASSQDLDLTGYTF	TRBV3-1	TRBJ1-2
CASSLPGAVLGYEQYF	TRBV5-6	TRBJ2-7